These 7 T cell receptor beta chains were all obtained from the same sample, sequenced in a study of cytomegalovirus exposure and HLA in healthy donors. The PCR was carried out with 60 Vbeta primers and 13 Jbeta primers. Method: immunoSEQ multiplex PCR; TCRdb's copy keeps in-frame clones and lacks some. The table shows nearly 110,000 clones, with 65% to 85% occurring only once. Sample: PBMCs. These receptors were obtained from a young man in good health and CMV-seronegative.

This clone was seen a handful of times. The chain joins TRBV5-6 to TRBJ1-5, with TRBD1 matching 9 bases. Germline CDR1 and CDR2: SGHDT and YYEEEE. This CDR3 region has 17 residues. Germline trimming cut 4 bases from V and 4 bases from J; bases unmatched to any gene: 12. The CDR3 bases are TGTGCCAGCAGCCTCGGACAGGGGAGTGGGGTAAATCAGCCCCAGCATTTT. Its protein product is CASSLGQGSGVNQPQHF.

The V call is TRBV30, the J call TRBJ1-2; 9 nucleotides match TRBD1. CDR1 and CDR2 from the germline V gene are GTSNPN and SVGIG (reference sequence). The CDR3 length is 15 residues. Trimming removed 3 bases from V and 2 bases from J; junction bases left unmatched: 7. CDR3 sequence reads: CAWRQDRGGNYGYTF. In DNA form, the CDR3 reads TGTGCCTGGAGACAGGACAGGGGAGGAAACTATGGCTACACCTTC. The complete variable domain, with remaining parts taken from reference TRBV30 and TRBJ1-2, reads SQTIHQWPATLVQPVGSPLSLECTVEGTSNPNLYWYRQAAGRGLQLLFYSVGIGQISSEVPQNLSASRPQDRQFILSSKKLLLSDSGFYLCAWRQDRGGNYGYTFGSGTRLTVV.

This clone appeared once. This chain links TRBV11-2 with TRBJ1-1; D remains unclear. V was trimmed by 5 bases and J by 11 bases, leaving 12 bases between them. Germline CDR1 reads SGHAT; CDR2 reads FQNNGV. The CDR3 covers 11 residues. The CDR3 coding sequence is TGTGCCAGCAGCGTCCAGGTCTACGCTTTCTTT. Translating it yields CASSVQVYAFF.

V gene TRBV6-6 combines with J gene TRBJ2-2, with 11 nucleotides matching TRBD1. V lost 6 bases to trimming and J lost 4 bases; unmatched junction nucleotides: 7. Germline lookup yields CDR1 MNHNY and CDR2 SVGAGI (reference sequence). The CDR3 is 16 amino acids. As DNA, the CDR3 is TGTGCCAGCAGCCAGGACAGGGGGCTTGGCACCGGGGAGCTGTTTTTT. Translating gives CASSQDRGLGTGELFF.

The rearrangement uses TRBV5-1 and TRBJ2-7; 10 bases fit TRBD1. Germline CDR1 and CDR2: SGHRS and YFSETQ. The CDR3 is 14 amino acids. Losses at the gene ends were 4 bases for V and 4 bases for J; bases not matched to a gene: 5. In DNA, the CDR3 is TGCGCCAGCAGCCCGGGACAGGGGAGGTACGAGCAGTACTTC. It codes for CASSPGQGRYEQYF.

This sequence joins TRBV12-5 and TRBJ2-3, with a possible D match to TRBD2 (6 bases). CDR1 and CDR2 (germline): LGHNT, FRNRAP. The V and J ends lost 3 bases and 4 bases respectively, with 11 bases between them. The CDR3 contains 14 residues. This chain's CDR3 is CASGLGEAADTQYF. The CDR3, as DNA: TGTGCTAGTGGTTTAGGGGAGGCCGCAGATACGCAGTATTTT.

The CDR3 nucleotides read TGCGCCAGCAGCCCCGGACTAGCGGGGGGCAGGGATGAGCAGTTCTTC. It yields the protein CASSPGLAGGRDEQFF. This chain connects TRBV10-1 to TRBJ2-1, with 14 bases fitting TRBD2. The CDR3 is 16 amino acids. Germline V lookup: CDR1 WNHNN, CDR2 SYGVQD (reference sequence). V dropped 6 bases and J dropped 8; count of bases not matched to a gene: 9.